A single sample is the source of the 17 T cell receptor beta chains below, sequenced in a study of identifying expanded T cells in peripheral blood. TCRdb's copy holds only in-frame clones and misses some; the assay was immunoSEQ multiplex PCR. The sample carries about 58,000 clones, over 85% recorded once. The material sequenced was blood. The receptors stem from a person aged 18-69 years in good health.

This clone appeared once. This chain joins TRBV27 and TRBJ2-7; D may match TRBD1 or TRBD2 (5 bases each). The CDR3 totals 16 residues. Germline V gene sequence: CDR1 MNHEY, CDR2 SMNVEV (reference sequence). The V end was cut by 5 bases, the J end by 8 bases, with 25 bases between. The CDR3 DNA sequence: TGTGCCAGCAGTCCCAGCCCCCGGGACCAATTAGTGAAGCAGTACTTC. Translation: CASSPSPRDQLVKQYF.

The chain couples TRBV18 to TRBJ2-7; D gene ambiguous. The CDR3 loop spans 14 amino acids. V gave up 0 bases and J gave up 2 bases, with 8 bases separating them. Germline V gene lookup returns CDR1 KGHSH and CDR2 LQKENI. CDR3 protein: CASSPPTGAYEQYF. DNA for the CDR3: TGTGCCAGCTCACCACCGACTGGGGCCTACGAGCAGTACTTC.

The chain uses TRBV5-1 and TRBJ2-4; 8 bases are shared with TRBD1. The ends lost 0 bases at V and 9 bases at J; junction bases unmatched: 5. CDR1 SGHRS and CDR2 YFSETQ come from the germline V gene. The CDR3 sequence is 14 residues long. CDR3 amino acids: CASSLGDRGAIQYF. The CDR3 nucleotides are TGCGCCAGCAGCTTGGGAGACAGGGGAGCCATTCAGTACTTC.

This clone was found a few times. This chain's CDR3 is CASSQGGQGFYPLHF. The DNA for the CDR3 is TGTGCCAGCAGCCAGGGGGGACAGGGGTTTTATCCCCTCCACTTT. The chain joins TRBV6-4 to TRBJ1-6, with 10 bases lining up with TRBD1. This CDR3 comprises 15 residues. V lost 6 bases to trimming and J lost 13 bases; unmatched junction nucleotides: 12. CDR1 and CDR2 from the germline V gene are MRHNA and SNTAGT.

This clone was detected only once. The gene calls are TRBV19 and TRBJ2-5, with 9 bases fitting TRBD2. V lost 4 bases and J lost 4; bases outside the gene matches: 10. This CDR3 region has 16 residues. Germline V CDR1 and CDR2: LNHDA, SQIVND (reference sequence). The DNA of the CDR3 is TGTGCCAGTAGTACCGGACTAGCGATGGCGGCAGAGACCCAGTACTTC. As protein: CASSTGLAMAAETQYF.

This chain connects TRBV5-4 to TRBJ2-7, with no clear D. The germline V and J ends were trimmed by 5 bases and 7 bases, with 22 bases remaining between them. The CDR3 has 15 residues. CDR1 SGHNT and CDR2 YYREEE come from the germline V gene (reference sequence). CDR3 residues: CASSPLDRSSGEQYF. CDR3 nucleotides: TGTGCCAGCAGTCCGCTGGACCGGTCGTCTGGTGAGCAGTACTTC.

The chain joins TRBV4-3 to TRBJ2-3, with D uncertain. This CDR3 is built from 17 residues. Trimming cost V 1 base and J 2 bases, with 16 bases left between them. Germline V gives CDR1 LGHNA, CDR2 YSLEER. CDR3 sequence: CASSQGNSHGYTDTQYF. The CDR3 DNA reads TGCGCCAGCAGCCAAGGGAATAGCCACGGATACACAGATACGCAGTATTTT.

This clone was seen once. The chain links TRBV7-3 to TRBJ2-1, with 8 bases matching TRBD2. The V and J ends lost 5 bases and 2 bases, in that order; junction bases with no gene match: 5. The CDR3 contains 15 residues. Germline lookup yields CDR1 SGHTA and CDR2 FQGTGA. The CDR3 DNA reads TGTGCCAGCAGCCCCCGGGAGGGAACCTACAATGAGCAGTTCTTC. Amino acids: CASSPREGTYNEQFF.

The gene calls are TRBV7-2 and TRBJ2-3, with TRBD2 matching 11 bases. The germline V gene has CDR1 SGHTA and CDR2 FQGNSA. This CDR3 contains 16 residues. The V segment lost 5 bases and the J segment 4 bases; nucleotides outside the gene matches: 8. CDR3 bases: TGTGCCAGCAGCCCAATAGCGGGAGGGCCGCCAGATACGCAGTATTTT. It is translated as CASSPIAGGPPDTQYF. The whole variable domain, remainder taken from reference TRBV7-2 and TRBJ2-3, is GAGVSQSPSNKVTEKGKDVELRCDPISGHTALYWYRQSLGQGLEFLIYFQGNSAPDKSGLPSDRFSAERTGGSVSTLTIQRTQQEDSAVYLCASSPIAGGPPDTQYFGPGTRLTVL.

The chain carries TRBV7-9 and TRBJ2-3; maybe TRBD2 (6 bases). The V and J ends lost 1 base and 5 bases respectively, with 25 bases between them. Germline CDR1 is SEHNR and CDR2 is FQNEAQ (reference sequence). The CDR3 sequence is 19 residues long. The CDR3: CASSLGGSAGLPRRDTQYF. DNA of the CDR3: TGTGCCAGCAGCTTAGGAGGCTCGGCGGGACTCCCACGGCGAGATACGCAGTATTTT.

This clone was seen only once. The CDR3 sequence is CASSSMTSLGEQFF. The CDR3 DNA reads as TGTGCCAGCAGCTCTATGACTAGTCTCGGTGAGCAGTTCTTC. The V and J genes are TRBV7-6 and TRBJ2-1, with a possible D match to TRBD2 (6 bases). This CDR3 has 14 residues. The V gene's germline CDR1 is SGHVS and CDR2 FNYEAQ. Trimming pared 4 bases from V and 9 bases from J, leaving 16 bases between.

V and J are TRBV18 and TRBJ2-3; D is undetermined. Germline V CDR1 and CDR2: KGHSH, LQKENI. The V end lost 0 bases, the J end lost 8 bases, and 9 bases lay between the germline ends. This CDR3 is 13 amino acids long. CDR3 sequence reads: CASSPPTRTTQYF. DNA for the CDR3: TGTGCCAGCTCACCACCGACGCGGACTACGCAGTATTTT.

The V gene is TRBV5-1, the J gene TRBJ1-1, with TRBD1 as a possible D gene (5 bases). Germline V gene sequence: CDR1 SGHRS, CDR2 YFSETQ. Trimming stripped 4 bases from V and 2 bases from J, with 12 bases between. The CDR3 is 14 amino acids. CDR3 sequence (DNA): TGCGCCAGCAGCGGGGACGGCTCAAACACTGAAGCTTTCTTT. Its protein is CASSGDGSNTEAFF.

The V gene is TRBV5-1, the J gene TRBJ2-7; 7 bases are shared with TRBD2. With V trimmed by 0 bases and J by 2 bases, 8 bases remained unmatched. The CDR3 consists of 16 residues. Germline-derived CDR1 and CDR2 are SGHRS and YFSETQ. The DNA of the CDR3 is TGCGCCAGCAGCTTGGGGGCTAGCGGACACCCCTACGAGCAGTACTTC. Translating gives CASSLGASGHPYEQYF.

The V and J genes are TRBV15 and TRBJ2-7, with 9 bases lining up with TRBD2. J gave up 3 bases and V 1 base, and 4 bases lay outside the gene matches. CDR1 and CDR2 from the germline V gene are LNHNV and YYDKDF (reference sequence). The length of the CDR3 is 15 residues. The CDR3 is CATSRATSGIYEQYF. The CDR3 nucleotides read TGTGCCACCAGCAGAGCGACTAGCGGAATCTACGAGCAGTACTTC.

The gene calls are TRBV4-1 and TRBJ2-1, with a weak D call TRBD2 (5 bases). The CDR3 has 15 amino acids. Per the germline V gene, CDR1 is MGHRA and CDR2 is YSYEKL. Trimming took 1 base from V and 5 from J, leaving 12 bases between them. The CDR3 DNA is TGCGCCAGCAGCCAAGGTCCCTGGGGAGACAATGAGCAGTTCTTC. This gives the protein CASSQGPWGDNEQFF.

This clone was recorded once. This CDR3 is CASSSTGTSAYEQYF. The CDR3 bases are TGCGCCAGCAGCTCCACCGGGACTAGTGCCTACGAGCAGTACTTC. The chain carries TRBV5-1 and TRBJ2-7; TRBD2 agrees at 8 bases. Looked up from germline, CDR1 is SGHRS and CDR2 is YFSETQ. This CDR3 is built from 15 residues. With 3 bases clipped from V and 2 bases from J, the junction kept 7 bases outside the gene matches. Using reference TRBV5-1 and TRBJ2-7 for the parts outside the CDR3, the full variable domain is KAGVTQTPRYLIKTRGQQVTLSCSPISGHRSVSWYQQTPGQGLQFLFEYFSETQRNKGNFPGRFSGRQFSNSRSEMNVSTLELGDSALYLCASSSTGTSAYEQYFGPGTRLTVT.